These 31 T cell receptor beta chains were all obtained from the same sample, sequenced in a study of T cell repertoires in cytomegalovirus infection. MiXCR was run by TCRdb on the reads, yielding one entry per CDR3 protein. Counted here are roughly 100,000 distinct CDR3 sequences, approximately 17% occurring once; the ten biggest clones make up 8% to 9.5%. The sequencing sample was made of PBMCs. The receptors shown here come from a human donor in good health (CMV status not recorded). Some clones in this sample may be carry-over from other donors' samples.

At least ten counts were recorded for this clonotype. The chain is built from TRBV7-2 and TRBJ2-3; TRBD2 matches at 7 bases. The V and J ends lost 3 bases and 4 bases, in that order; junction bases with no gene match: 4. The CDR3 runs to 14 residues. CDR1 SGHTA and CDR2 FQGNSA come from the germline V gene. CDR3 sequence reads: CASSFTGGSDTQYF. In DNA form, the CDR3 reads TGTGCCAGCAGCTTTACGGGGGGTTCAGATACGCAGTATTTT. Complete variable domain (other parts from reference TRBV7-2 and TRBJ2-3): GAGVSQSPSNKVTEKGKDVELRCDPISGHTALYWYRQSLGQGLEFLIYFQGNSAPDKSGLPSDRFSAERTGGSVSTLTIQRTQQEDSAVYLCASSFTGGSDTQYFGPGTRLTVL.

This clonotype has ten or more counts. The chain combines TRBV6-5 with TRBJ2-6; perhaps TRBD2 as D (5 bases). CDR1 and CDR2 from the germline V gene are MNHEY and SVGAGI. The CDR3 has 15 residues. Trimming shortened V by 2 bases and J by 0 bases, and 5 bases separated the two germline ends. The CDR3 region is CASSYTSSGANVLTF. The CDR3 nucleotides are TGTGCCAGCAGTTACACTAGCTCTGGGGCCAACGTCCTGACTTTC.

In regard to this clonotype: A read error is possible here, since a much larger clone lies one base away. The chain has TRBV4-1 and TRBJ2-6, with D perhaps TRBD2 (6 bases). CDR1 MGHRA and CDR2 YSYEKL come from the germline V gene. This CDR3 has 18 residues. CDR3 nucleotide sequence: TGTGTCAGCAGCCAAGTGTTGTTCGCGGGGACTGGGGCCAACGTCCTGACTTTC. Its protein product is CVSSQVLFAGTGANVLTF.

V gene TRBV12-3 or TRBV12-4 combines with J gene TRBJ2-3, with TRBD1 matching 9 bases. The V gene end was trimmed by 10 bases and the J gene end by 3 bases; junction bases not matched to a gene: 5. The CDR3 covers 13 residues. The CDR3: CAMGTGQTDTQYF. CDR3 in DNA: TGTGCCATGGGGACAGGGCAAACAGATACGCAGTATTTT.

CDR3 amino acids: CASSEGFGYGYTF. The CDR3 region has the DNA TGCGCCAGCAGCGAGGGTTTTGGCTATGGCTACACCTTC. The chain has TRBV5-1 and TRBJ1-2; D call uncertain. CDR3 size: 13 residues. With 4 bases removed from V and 4 bases from J, the gap between germline ends came to 11 bases. From germline, CDR1 is SGHRS and CDR2 YFSETQ.

This clonotype was seen just once. The chain is built from TRBV15 and TRBJ1-2; a weak D match, TRBD1 (6 bases). This CDR3 spans 15 amino acids. V was pared by 1 base and J by 8 bases, with 17 bases between. The germline gives CDR1 LNHNV, CDR2 YYDKDF (reference sequence). The CDR3 is CATSRGGSGERGYTF. The CDR3, as DNA: TGTGCCACCAGCAGAGGCGGTTCAGGGGAGCGGGGCTACACCTTC.

Only a few counts were recorded for this clonotype. CDR3 nucleotide sequence: TGTGCCAGCTCACGCCAGACCAGGGGGCAGGGCAATCAGCCCCAGCATTTT. Protein product: CASSRQTRGQGNQPQHF. This rearrangement joins TRBV18 to TRBJ1-5; 8 bases map to TRBD1. Germline values: CDR1 KGHSH, CDR2 LQKENI. This CDR3 is built from 17 residues. V gave up 4 bases and J gave up 2 bases; unmatched junction bases: 10.

A note on this clonotype: At one boundary the junction diverges from the germline segment, which might be a read error. The rearrangement joins TRBV7-3 to TRBJ2-1; a weak D match, TRBD2 (6 bases). CDR1 and CDR2 from the germline V gene are SGHTA and FQGTGA. CDR3 length: 14 residues. In nucleotides, the CDR3 is TGTGACAGCAGCTCCCAGGGTAGGGAGGATGAGCAGTTCTTC. Amino acid sequence: CDSSSQGREDEQFF.

The V call is TRBV11-2, the J call TRBJ1-6; D uncertain. Germline V gene data show CDR1 as SGHAT and CDR2 as FQNNGV. The ends were cut back, 5 bases at V and 8 bases at J, with 16 bases in the middle. CDR3 length: 15 amino acids. In nucleotides, the CDR3 is TGTGCCAGCAGCCCCGTAGGTCAGTCCTATTCACCCCTCCACTTT. It is translated as CASSPVGQSYSPLHF. Full variable domain (remainder filled in from reference TRBV11-2 and TRBJ1-6): EAGVAQSPRYKIIEKRQSVAFWCNPISGHATLYWYQQILGQGPKLLIQFQNNGVVDDSQLPKDRFSAERLKGVDSTLKIQPAKLEDSAVYLCASSPVGQSYSPLHFGNGTRLTVT.

This clonotype was observed a few times. The chain couples TRBV18 to TRBJ2-6; 7 bases fit TRBD1. Germline CDR1 is KGHSH and CDR2 is LQKENI. Trimming cost V 6 bases and J 1 base; bases outside gene matches: 3. This CDR3 region has 15 residues. CDR3 sequence: CASSIQGSGANVLTF. DNA of the CDR3: TGTGCCAGCTCGATACAGGGGTCTGGGGCCAACGTCCTGACTTTC.

This clonotype was seen only a few times. The chain combines TRBV29-1 with TRBJ2-5; possibly TRBD1 or TRBD2 for D (5 bases each). CDR1 is SQVTM, CDR2 ANQGSEA, per germline. Trimming removed 1 base at V and 4 bases at J, with 16 bases between. The CDR3 has 15 amino acids. DNA for the CDR3: TGCAGCGTTGAAGTAATCGGTACGGGGCGAGAGACCCAGTACTTC. Amino acids: CSVEVIGTGRETQYF.

This clonotype turned up a few times. The gene calls are TRBV14 and TRBJ2-3; TRBD2 matches at 10 bases. Looked up from germline, CDR1 is SGHDN and CDR2 is FVKESK. V dropped 1 base and J dropped 5; count of bases not matched to a gene: 6. The CDR3 consists of 16 residues. The CDR3 coding sequence is TGTGCCAGCAGCCAAGTACTAGCGGGGAGTGGAGATACGCAGTATTTT. Translating it yields CASSQVLAGSGDTQYF.

This clonotype occurred a few times. The chain couples TRBV6-2 or TRBV6-3 to TRBJ1-1, with a possible D match to TRBD1 (6 bases). The CDR3 has 15 residues. Trimming left V 7 bases short and J 4 bases short, with 19 bases between. CDR1 is MNHEY, CDR2 SVGEGT, per germline. CDR3 nucleotide sequence: TGTGCCAGCACCGATCTACAGGGAATGAGCACTGAAGCTTTCTTT. It encodes CASTDLQGMSTEAFF.

This clonotype is classed as medium-sized (0.01 to 0.1%). The genes are TRBV7-2 and TRBJ2-3; D uncertain. Deletions cut 8 bases from V and 1 base from J, with 10 bases between. This CDR3 contains 13 residues. Germline CDR1 SGHTA, CDR2 FQGNSA. The CDR3 is CASGQPGTDTQYF. CDR3 in DNA: TGTGCCAGCGGCCAGCCTGGCACAGATACGCAGTATTTT.

This chain connects TRBV25-1 to TRBJ2-2, with 8 bases that match TRBD1. The CDR3 consists of 15 residues. Germline CDR1 reads MGHDK; CDR2 reads SYGVNS. Trimming at V came to 4 bases and at J to 7 bases, leaving 8 bases not matched to a gene. The CDR3 protein is CASSGETGDVGELFF. Written as DNA, the CDR3 is TGTGCCAGCAGTGGGGAGACAGGGGATGTCGGGGAGCTGTTTTTT.

In its sample, this clonotype was seen a few times. The chain couples TRBV6-6 to TRBJ1-5; a possible D gene is TRBD1 (6 bases). Germline V gene lookup returns CDR1 MNHNY and CDR2 SVGAGI (reference sequence). V was clipped by 3 bases and J by 1 base, with 7 bases between them. CDR3 length: 14 amino acids. The CDR3 region has the DNA TGTGCCAGCAGTTATCAGGGGAGCAATCAGCCCCAGCATTTT. Translated, it gives CASSYQGSNQPQHF.

Only a few counts were recorded for this clonotype. The chain couples TRBV12-3 or TRBV12-4 to TRBJ2-2, with no clear D. The CDR3 is 15 residues long. Between the trimmed V and J ends, which lost 3 bases and 0 bases, there was a span of 8 bases. The CDR3 DNA is TGTGCCAGCAGTTTGCGTCGGACGAACACCGGGGAGCTGTTTTTT. Residues: CASSLRRTNTGELFF.

There are a few counts of this clonotype. The V call is TRBV12-3 or TRBV12-4, the J call TRBJ1-1; D perhaps matches TRBD1 (6 bases). This CDR3 spans 14 amino acids. V lost 7 bases and J lost 5, with 17 bases in between. The CDR3 is CASTPGGGSTEAFF. The CDR3 DNA reads TGTGCCAGCACCCCCGGCGGGGGCTCAACTGAAGCTTTCTTT.

This clonotype was seen a handful of times. The junction does not match germline at one end; this may be a read error. The chain is built from TRBV14 and TRBJ2-7; D is perhaps TRBD2 (6 bases). The CDR3 contains 13 residues. CDR1 and CDR2 from the germline V gene are SGHDN and FVKESK. CDR3 DNA: TGTGCCAGCAGCATTGGTGGGGGGACCCGGTGGGACTTC. Protein product: CASSIGGGTRWDF.

The table lists this clonotype with a few counts. V usage is TRBV30 and J usage is TRBJ2-1; D uncertain. Germline-derived CDR1 and CDR2 are GTSNPN and SVGIG (reference sequence). CDR3 length: 13 amino acids. V shed 0 bases and J shed 6 bases, with 9 bases lying between them. The CDR3 DNA sequence: TGTGCCTGGAGTGTTGGGATCCGCAATGAGCAGTTCTTC. Translated, it gives CAWSVGIRNEQFF.

V is TRBV3-1 and J is TRBJ2-5; a weak D match, TRBD2 (6 bases). CDR3 length equals 15 residues. Trimming took off 4 bases at V and 2 bases at J, with 14 bases between the two ends. Germline assignment: CDR1 LGHDT and CDR2 YNNKEL (reference sequence). CDR3 protein: CASSRWRDLQETQYF. CDR3 DNA sequence: TGTGCCAGCAGCCGTTGGCGGGACTTGCAAGAGACCCAGTACTTC.

The CDR3 region has the DNA TGTGCCAGCTATACCCAGACGGGCTCCGGGGAGCTGTTTTTT. Its translation: CASYTQTGSGELFF. This chain connects TRBV28 to TRBJ2-2; unclear D gene. The ends were cut back, 8 bases at V and 6 bases at J, with 16 bases in the middle. Germline CDR1 and CDR2: MDHEN and SYDVKM. The CDR3 has 14 amino acids.

Ten or more counts support this clonotype. The V and J genes are TRBV6-5 and TRBJ2-7, with D possibly matching TRBD1 (6 bases). Germline values: CDR1 MNHEY, CDR2 SVGAGI. V was cut by 6 bases and J by 3 bases, with 15 bases left in between. The CDR3 has 14 amino acids. This CDR3 is CASRPPGQNYEQYF. CDR3 coding DNA: TGTGCCAGCAGGCCACCGGGACAAAACTACGAGCAGTACTTC.

This clonotype occurred a few times. The genes are TRBV28 and TRBJ2-7; D might be TRBD2 (6 bases). This CDR3 spans 14 amino acids. The germline gives CDR1 MDHEN, CDR2 SYDVKM. Trimming stripped 3 bases from V and 3 bases from J, with 12 bases between. This CDR3 reads CASSFTGVNYEQYF. CDR3 bases: TGTGCCAGCAGTTTTACGGGGGTGAACTACGAGCAGTACTTC.

This clonotype was recorded a few times. The chain recombines TRBV2 with TRBJ2-5; D is possibly TRBD2 (6 bases). With 10 bases removed from V and 4 bases from J, the gap between germline ends came to 16 bases. Germline V lookup: CDR1 SNHLY, CDR2 FYNNEI. The CDR3 is 13 amino acids. CDR3 in amino acids: CATARDFVETQYF. The CDR3 DNA reads as TGTGCCACAGCGCGGGACTTTGTAGAGACCCAGTACTTC.

This clonotype showed up just a few times. The gene calls are TRBV20-1 and TRBJ1-5; the D gene is possibly TRBD1 (6 bases). Between the trimmed V and J ends, which lost 6 bases and 0 bases, there was a span of 12 bases. The germline CDR1 and CDR2 sequences are DFQATT and SNEGSKA (reference sequence). The CDR3 totals 14 residues. This CDR3 reads CSADGQNSNQPQHF. The CDR3 DNA follows: TGCAGTGCCGACGGACAGAATAGCAATCAGCCCCAGCATTTT.

This clonotype was seen many times. The genes are TRBV12-3 or TRBV12-4 and TRBJ1-6; D is uncertain. Trimming took 6 bases from V and 0 from J, leaving 6 bases between them. This CDR3 has 14 residues. Here the CDR3 reads CASSLSSYNSPLHF. As DNA, the CDR3 is TGTGCCAGCAGCTTAAGCTCCTATAATTCACCCCTCCACTTT.

Only a few counts were recorded for this clonotype. V gene TRBV7-8 combines with J gene TRBJ2-5; D call uncertain. The V and J ends lost 4 bases and 5 bases respectively, with 11 bases between them. Germline V gene lookup returns CDR1 SGHVS and CDR2 FQNEAQ. CDR3 length equals 13 residues. CDR3 coding DNA: TGTGCCAGCAGCTCCGGTTTGGCGGAGACCCAGTACTTC. Translating gives CASSSGLAETQYF.

This clonotype was detected ten times or more. The rearrangement joins TRBV7-2 to TRBJ1-5, with unresolved D. Between the trimmed V and J ends, which lost 5 bases and 2 bases, there was a span of 16 bases. CDR1 and CDR2 (germline): SGHTA, FQGNSA. This CDR3 has 16 amino acids. As DNA, the CDR3 is TGTGCCAGCAGCCCACGACCCCTGGCTGGCAATCAGCCCCAGCATTTT. Translating it yields CASSPRPLAGNQPQHF.

This clonotype was recorded at least ten times. The chain couples TRBV6-2 or TRBV6-3 to TRBJ2-5; weak D call: TRBD1 (5 bases). V lost 4 bases and J lost 7, with 22 bases in between. Germline V CDR1 and CDR2: MNHEY, SVGEGT. This CDR3 has 16 residues. The CDR3 here is CASSSSASFRAGTQYF. The CDR3 coding sequence is TGTGCCAGCAGTTCAAGCGCATCATTCAGGGCTGGGACCCAGTACTTC.

The sample holds many counts of this clonotype. The chain recombines TRBV7-3 with TRBJ2-1; 7 nucleotides line up with TRBD1. The CDR3 is 14 residues long. CDR1 SGHTA and CDR2 FQGTGA come from the germline V gene. Trimming took 3 bases from V and 2 from J; bases not matched to a gene: 1. The CDR3 here is CASSLTGTYNEQFF. CDR3 bases: TGTGCCAGCAGCTTGACAGGGACCTACAATGAGCAGTTCTTC.